These T cell receptor beta chains were read from a single sample in a study of shared clonotypes between healthy human individuals. Assay used: immunoSEQ multiplex PCR; TCRdb lists only in-frame clones, some missing. This table has under 1,900,000 clones, approximately 98.5% appearing once. Material: naive CD4+ T cells sorted from blood. The receptors stem from a man aged 25 to 45 in good health. The CDR3 runs from the conserved cysteine through the conserved F or W. Fields, in order: clone size, V gene, J gene, CDR3 length, D gene, CDR3 protein, CDR3 DNA. D genes are given only for firm matches. Clone size appears in some rows only: once, few, many, or a class for an expanded clone.

NA	TRBV9	TRBJ2-3	13	NA	CASSSMGSDTQYF	TGTGCCAGCAGCTCGATGGGGTCCGATACGCAGTATTTT
once	TRBV6-6	TRBJ2-7	12	NA	CASSRSSYEQYF	TGTGCCAGCAGTCGGAGCTCCTACGAGCAGTACTTC
once	TRBV6-4	TRBJ1-2	14	TRBD1	CASSETPGGYGYTF	TGTGCCAGCAGTGAGACTCCAGGGGGCTATGGCTACACCTTC
NA	TRBV7-6	TRBJ2-7	16	TRBD2	CASSQKRLAGSYEQYF	TGTGCCAGCAGCCAAAAAAGACTAGCGGGCTCCTACGAGCAGTACTTC
NA	TRBV7-2	TRBJ2-1	12	NA	CASSAPLLEQFF	TGTGCCAGCAGCGCCCCCCTGCTGGAGCAGTTCTTC
NA	TRBV4-1	TRBJ2-3	17	TRBD1	CASSQEGTGGFTDTQYF	TGCGCCAGCAGCCAAGAAGGGACAGGGGGTTTCACAGATACGCAGTATTTT
NA	TRBV6-5	TRBJ2-7	10	TRBD1	CASRGDRTYF	TGTGCCAGCAGAGGGGACAGGACGTACTTC
NA	TRBV19	TRBJ2-1	15	NA	CASSLRWTTYNEQFF	TGTGCCAGTAGCTTACGTTGGACTACATACAATGAGCAGTTCTTC
NA	TRBV6-4	TRBJ1-2	13	NA	CASRPGLNYGYTF	TGTGCCAGTAGACCCGGATTAAACTATGGCTACACCTTC
NA	TRBV6-1	TRBJ1-5	15	TRBD1	CASSEAGDRDKPQHF	TGTGCCAGCAGTGAAGCGGGGGACAGGGATAAGCCCCAGCATTTT
NA	TRBV2	TRBJ2-1	14	NA	CASSEQGGDNEQFF	TGTGCCAGCAGTGAACAGGGGGGAGACAATGAGCAGTTCTTC
NA	TRBV2	TRBJ2-3	15	NA	CASTKDLVRADTQYF	TGTGCCAGCACCAAGGACCTAGTTCGCGCAGATACGCAGTATTTT